This T cell receptor beta chain is from a study of blood T cell repertoires in COVID-19 (dated by TCRdb to 2018 to 2020). Broadly, across the study: The collaborator samples originated in the United States, Italy and Spain and spanned the acute and convalescent phases of COVID-19. The prospective study material was composed of cDNA or gDNA derived from T cells, B-cell-depleted T cells, or PBMCs. Deeply sampled blood TCRbeta repertoires from subjects exposed to, actively infected with, or recovered from COVID-19 were included in the dataset. The repertoires were released in a freely available public database meant as a resource for research on the immune response to SARS-CoV-2. Samples came from the ongoing ImmuneRACE study (first 160 participants) plus 1,254 subjects from 6 global collaborators. A de-identified subject ID, COVID-19 status, age in years and sex were almost always included in the sample metadata. HLA class I and class II types, where available, came from metadata supplied by the sample provider rather than from assay-based typing.

In the prospective study, participants were roughly 18 to 95 years old, resided in about two dozen geographic areas of the United States, and were enrolled through a virtual design. In the prospective study, cohorts were assigned on the basis of participant-reported clinical history obtained from a screening survey and a study questionnaire. In the prospective study, whole blood, serum and a nasopharyngeal or oropharyngeal swab were collected from each participant by mobile phlebotomists. Additional blood draws and questionnaires over a 2-month period could optionally be provided by prospective study participants. Before DNA extraction, blood samples from the prospective study were shipped at room temperature or frozen. The immunoSEQ Assay, a bias-controlled multiplex PCR, was used to amplify TCRbeta CDR3 regions from genomic DNA. The original methods were these. The number of nucleated cells in each sample was estimated by amplification of reference gene primers within the assay. Sequence reads were collapsed and filtered to measure the absolute abundance of every unique TCRbeta CDR3 rearrangement. For each sample, productive Simpson clonality was calculated by taking the square root of Simpson's diversity index across productive rearrangements. Entries here come from immuneACCESS through TCRdb and include only in-frame sequences with V and J called. Some clones fail to appear in such tables; in the studies checked, an unresolved V gene covers under half of the shortfall, and the cause of the remainder is unknown. V and J calls and clone size are as listed in that table; D and trimming were resolved from the DNA. The sample includes approximately 220,000 clones, with 70% to 90% observed a single time. The ten largest clones take up 3% to 4.5% of the sample.

Overall study results and their limits: How much clinical and demographic metadata was included differed by source and by participant, and the metadata was provided uncurated.

The CDR3 measures 18 amino acids from cysteine to phenylalanine. Only CDR3 DNA remains: 54 bases, in frame from the first base. A note on this clone: Its antigen is unknown. Base-call qualities are not available, and no considerably larger clone is one nucleotide away.

The chain couples TRBV21-1 to TRBJ2-1; TRBD2 is the table's D call and was not checked against the DNA. TRBV21-1 is a pseudogene. Material: PBMCs or T cells enriched from blood (not recorded which). The receptor comes from a woman in her 40s with acute COVID-19. The CDR3: CASSKANPSGSDYNEQFF. The DNA sequence is given as TGTGCCAGCAGCAAAGCGAATCCTAGTGGGAGTGACTACAATGAGCAGTTCTTC.